A single sample is the source of the 5 T cell receptor beta chains below, sequenced in a study of T cells in Graves' hyperthyroidism and ophthalmopathy. Amplification of TCR beta CDR3 regions was performed using RNA transcripts as template. TCR CDR3 underwent first-round RT-PCR with the HTBI primer set. One entry per CDR3 protein results from TCRdb running MiXCR on the multiplex PCR reads. This sample has about 610,000 distinct CDR3 sequences, with roughly 14% found just once. The sample comprised blood. The receptors derive from a woman aged 35 to 49 with Graves' ophthalmopathy.

There are many counts of this clonotype. CDR3 in DNA: TGTGCCTGGAGCGCCGAGCAGCCCCAGCATTTT. Translated, it gives CAWSAEQPQHF. The V and J genes are TRBV30 and TRBJ1-5; D ambiguous. CDR1 GTSNPN and CDR2 SVGIG come from the germline V gene (reference sequence). The V end was cut by 3 bases, the J end by 7 bases, with 7 bases between. The CDR3 totals 11 residues.

This clonotype was counted many times. V and J are TRBV12-3 or TRBV12-4 and TRBJ1-1; D is unresolved. CDR3 length: 12 amino acids. V gave up 3 bases and J gave up 10 bases, with 12 bases separating them. This CDR3 is CASSLISATAFF. The CDR3 nucleotides are TGTGCCAGCAGTTTGATCTCCGCGACAGCTTTCTTT.

This clonotype has ten or more counts. The genes are TRBV28 and TRBJ2-7; D gene ambiguous. The V end lost 2 bases, the J end lost 2 bases, and 10 bases lay between the germline ends. The CDR3 loop spans 14 amino acids. Germline values: CDR1 MDHEN, CDR2 SYDVKM. CDR3 nucleotide sequence: TGTGCCAGCAGTTTACCCCGGAGCCCCTACGAGCAGTACTTC. As protein: CASSLPRSPYEQYF. Full variable domain (rest looked up from reference TRBV28 and TRBJ2-7): DVKVTQSSRYLVKRTGEKVFLECVQDMDHENMFWYRQDPGLGLRLIYFSYDVKMKEKGDIPEGYSVSREKKERFSLILESASTNQTSMYLCASSLPRSPYEQYFGPGTRLTVT.

About this clonotype: This clone may be a read error of a much larger clone one base away. The J gene is TRBJ2-5, the V gene TRBV11-2; a weak D match, TRBD1 (7 bases). Germline-derived CDR1 and CDR2 are SGHAT and FQNNGV. CDR3 length equals 14 residues. The CDR3, as DNA: TGTACCAGCAGCTTAGATCCAGGGGGGGAGACCCAGTACTTC. Amino acid sequence: CTSSLDPGGETQYF.

This clonotype has a count of ten or more. The genes are TRBV6-2 or TRBV6-3 and TRBJ1-5; perhaps TRBD1 as D (5 bases). CDR3 length equals 15 residues. Per the germline V gene, CDR1 is MNHEY and CDR2 is SVGEGT. Trimming stripped 2 bases from V and 3 bases from J, with 11 bases between. The CDR3 spells CASSYRQGHNQPQHF. Written as DNA, the CDR3 is TGTGCCAGCAGTTACCGCCAGGGTCACAATCAGCCCCAGCATTTT.